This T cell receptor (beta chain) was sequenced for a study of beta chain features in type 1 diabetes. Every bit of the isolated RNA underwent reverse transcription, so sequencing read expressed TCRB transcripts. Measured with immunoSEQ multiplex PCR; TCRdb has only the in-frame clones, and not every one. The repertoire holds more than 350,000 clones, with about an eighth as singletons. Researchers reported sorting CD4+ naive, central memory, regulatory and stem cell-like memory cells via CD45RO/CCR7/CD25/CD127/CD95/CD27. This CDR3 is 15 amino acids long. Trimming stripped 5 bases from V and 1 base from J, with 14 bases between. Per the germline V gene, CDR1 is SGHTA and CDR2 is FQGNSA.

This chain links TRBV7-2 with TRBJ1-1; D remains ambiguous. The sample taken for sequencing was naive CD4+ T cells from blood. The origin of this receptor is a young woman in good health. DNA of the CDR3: TGTGCCAGCAGCACGGCACAAGGGAAGAACACTGAAGCTTTCTTT. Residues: CASSTAQGKNTEAFF. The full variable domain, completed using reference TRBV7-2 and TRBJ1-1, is GAGVSQSPSNKVTEKGKDVELRCDPISGHTALYWYRQSLGQGLEFLIYFQGNSAPDKSGLPSDRFSAERTGGSVSTLTIQRTQQEDSAVYLCASSTAQGKNTEAFFGQGTRLTVV.